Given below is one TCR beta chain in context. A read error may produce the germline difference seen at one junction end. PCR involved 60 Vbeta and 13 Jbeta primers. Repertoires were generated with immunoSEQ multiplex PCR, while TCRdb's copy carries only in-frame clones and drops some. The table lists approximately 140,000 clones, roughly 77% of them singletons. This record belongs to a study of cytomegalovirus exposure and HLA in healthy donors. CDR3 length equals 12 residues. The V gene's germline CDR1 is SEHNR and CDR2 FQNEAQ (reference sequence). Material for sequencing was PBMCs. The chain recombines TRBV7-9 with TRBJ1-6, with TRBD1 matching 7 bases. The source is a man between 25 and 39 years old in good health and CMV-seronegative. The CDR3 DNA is TGTTCCAGCAACAGACAGGGTTCACCCCTCCACTTT. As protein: CSSNRQGSPLHF.